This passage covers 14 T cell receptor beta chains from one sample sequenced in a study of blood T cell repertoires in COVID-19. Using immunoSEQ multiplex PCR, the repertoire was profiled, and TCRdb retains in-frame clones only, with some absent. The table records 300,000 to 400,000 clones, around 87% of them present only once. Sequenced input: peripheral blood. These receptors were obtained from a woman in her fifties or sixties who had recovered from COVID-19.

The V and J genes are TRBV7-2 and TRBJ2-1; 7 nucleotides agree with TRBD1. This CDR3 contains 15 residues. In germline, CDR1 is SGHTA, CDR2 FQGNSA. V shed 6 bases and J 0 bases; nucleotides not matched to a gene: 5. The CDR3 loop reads CASRRQGSSYNEQFF. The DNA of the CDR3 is TGTGCCAGCAGGCGACAGGGAAGCTCCTACAATGAGCAGTTCTTC.

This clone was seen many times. As DNA, the CDR3 is TGTGCCAGCTCACCGGGACAGCCTAATGAAAAACTGTTTTTT. Translated, it gives CASSPGQPNEKLFF. The chain recombines TRBV5-4 with TRBJ1-4; 7 bases match TRBD1. The CDR3 is 14 residues long. Trimming took 7 bases from V and 3 from J; bases not matched to a gene: 6. CDR1 is SGHNT, CDR2 YYREEE, per germline (reference sequence).

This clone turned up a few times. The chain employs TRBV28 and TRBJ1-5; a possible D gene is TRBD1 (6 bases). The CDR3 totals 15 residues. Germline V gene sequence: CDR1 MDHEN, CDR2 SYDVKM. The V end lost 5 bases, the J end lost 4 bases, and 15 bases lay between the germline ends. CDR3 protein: CASSPTGAPNQPQHF. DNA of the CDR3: TGTGCCAGCAGTCCGACAGGAGCCCCTAATCAGCCCCAGCATTTT. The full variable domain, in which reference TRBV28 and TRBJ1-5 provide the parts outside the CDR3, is DVKVTQSSRYLVKRTGEKVFLECVQDMDHENMFWYRQDPGLGLRLIYFSYDVKMKEKGDIPEGYSVSREKKERFSLILESASTNQTSMYLCASSPTGAPNQPQHFGDGTRLSIL.

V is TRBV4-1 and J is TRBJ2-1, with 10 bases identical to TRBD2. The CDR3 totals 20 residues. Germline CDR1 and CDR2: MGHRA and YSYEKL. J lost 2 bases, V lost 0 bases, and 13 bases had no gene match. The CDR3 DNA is TGCGCCAGCAGCCAAGAACCTCCAGCGGGAGGGCAGAGGCCCTACAATGAGCAGTTCTTC. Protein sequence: CASSQEPPAGGQRPYNEQFF.

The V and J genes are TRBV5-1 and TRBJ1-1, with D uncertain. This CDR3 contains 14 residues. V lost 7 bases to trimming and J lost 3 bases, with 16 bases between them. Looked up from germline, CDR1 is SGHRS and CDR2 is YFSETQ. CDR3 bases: TGCGCCAGCGGGAAGGGTCTCGGGGACACTGAAGCTTTCTTT. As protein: CASGKGLGDTEAFF.

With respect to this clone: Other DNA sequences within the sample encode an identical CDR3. CDR3 DNA sequence: TGTGCCAGCAGCGTAGAGGGGGCTGGAAACACCATATATTTT. It encodes CASSVEGAGNTIYF. The rearrangement joins TRBV9 to TRBJ1-3; maybe TRBD1 (6 bases). The V end lost 0 bases, the J end lost 2 bases, and 6 bases lay between the germline ends. The CDR3 length is 14 residues. Germline loops: CDR1 SGDLS, CDR2 YYNGEE.

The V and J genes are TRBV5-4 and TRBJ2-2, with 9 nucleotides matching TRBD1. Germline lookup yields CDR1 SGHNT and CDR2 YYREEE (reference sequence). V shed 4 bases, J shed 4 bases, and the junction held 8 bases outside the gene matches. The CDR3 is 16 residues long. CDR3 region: CASSASQGAGTGELFF. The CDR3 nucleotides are TGTGCCAGCAGCGCTTCACAGGGGGCGGGCACCGGGGAGCTGTTTTTT.

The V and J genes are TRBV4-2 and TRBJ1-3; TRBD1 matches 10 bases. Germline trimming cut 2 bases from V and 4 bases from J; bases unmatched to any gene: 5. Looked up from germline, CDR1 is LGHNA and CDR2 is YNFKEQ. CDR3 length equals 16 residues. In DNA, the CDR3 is TGTGCCAGCAGCCAAATGGGACAGGGGCCCGGAAACACCATATATTTT. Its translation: CASSQMGQGPGNTIYF.

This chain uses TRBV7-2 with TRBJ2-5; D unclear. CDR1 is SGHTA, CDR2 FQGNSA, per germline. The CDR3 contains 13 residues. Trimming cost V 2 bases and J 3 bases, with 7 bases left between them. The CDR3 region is CASSLNPEETQYF. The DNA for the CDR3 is TGTGCCAGCAGCTTAAATCCAGAAGAGACCCAGTACTTC.

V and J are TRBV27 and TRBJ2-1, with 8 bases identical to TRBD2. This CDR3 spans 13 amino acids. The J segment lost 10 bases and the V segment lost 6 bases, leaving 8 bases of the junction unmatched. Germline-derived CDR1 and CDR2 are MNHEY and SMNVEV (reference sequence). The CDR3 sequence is CASRAGGGREQFF. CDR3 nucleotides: TGTGCCAGCAGGGCGGGGGGCGGGCGCGAGCAGTTCTTC.

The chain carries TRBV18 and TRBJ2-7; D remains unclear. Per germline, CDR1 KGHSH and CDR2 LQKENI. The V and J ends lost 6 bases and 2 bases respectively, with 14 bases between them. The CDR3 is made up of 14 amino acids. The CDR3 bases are TGTGCCAGCTCGTCGGATACAGCCGCCTACGAGCAGTACTTC. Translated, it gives CASSSDTAAYEQYF.

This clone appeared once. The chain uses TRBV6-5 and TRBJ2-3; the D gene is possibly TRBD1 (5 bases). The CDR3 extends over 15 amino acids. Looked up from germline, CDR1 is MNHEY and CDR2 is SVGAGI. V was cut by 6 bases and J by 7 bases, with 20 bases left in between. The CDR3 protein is CASRGPANSGNTQYF. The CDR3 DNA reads TGTGCCAGCAGGGGGCCCGCTAATTCAGGGAATACGCAGTATTTT.

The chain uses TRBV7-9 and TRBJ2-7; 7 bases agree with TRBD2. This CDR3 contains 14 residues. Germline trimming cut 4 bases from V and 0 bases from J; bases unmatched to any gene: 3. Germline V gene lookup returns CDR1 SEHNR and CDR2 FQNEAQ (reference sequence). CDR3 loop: CASSSGTTSYEQYF. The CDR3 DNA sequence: TGTGCCAGCAGCTCCGGGACTACCTCCTACGAGCAGTACTTC.

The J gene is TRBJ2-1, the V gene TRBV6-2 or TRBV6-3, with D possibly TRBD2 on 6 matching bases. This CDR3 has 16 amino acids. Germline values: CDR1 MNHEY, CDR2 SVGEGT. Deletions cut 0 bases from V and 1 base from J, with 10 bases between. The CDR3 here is CASSYSGGMSYNEQFF. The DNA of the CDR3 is TGTGCCAGCAGTTACTCGGGCGGGATGTCCTACAATGAGCAGTTCTTC.